One sample yielded the 17 T cell receptor beta chains listed below, sequenced in a study of human T cells and chemical hapten exposure. This sample's time point: pre-sensitization, week 0. Treatment described: therapeutic diphenylcyclopropenone sensitization with weekly scalp DPC. In TCRdb, the RACE reads were re-called with MiXCR into one record per CDR3 protein. This table holds about 120,000 distinct CDR3 sequences, approximately 13% found once. Sequenced here: whole blood, sampled in connection with sensitization to the hapten diphenylcyclopropenone (DPC). The receptors here all came from a woman younger than 30 with alopecia areata. Some clones in this sample may be carry-over from other donors' samples.

This clonotype was seen a handful of times. The chain has TRBV29-1 and TRBJ2-7; 10 bases align to TRBD1. Germline-derived CDR1 and CDR2 are SQVTM and ANQGSEA. The length of the CDR3 is 15 residues. The J segment lost 3 bases and the V segment lost 1 base, leaving 6 bases of the junction unmatched. The CDR3 protein is CSVEAWTGGHYEQYF. The CDR3 DNA reads as TGCAGCGTTGAAGCCTGGACAGGGGGACACTACGAGCAGTACTTC.

This clonotype turned up a few times. This chain uses TRBV11-3 with TRBJ2-1; the D gene is possibly TRBD2 (5 bases). This CDR3 has 16 amino acids. Germline-derived CDR1 and CDR2 are SGHNT and YENEEA. V was pared by 5 bases and J by 7 bases, with 21 bases between. The CDR3 nucleotides are TGTGCCAGCAGCCTACGGACTGAACTCGACCGAAATGAGCAGTTCTTC. Its translation: CASSLRTELDRNEQFF.

This clonotype was counted at least ten times. The chain recombines TRBV7-6 with TRBJ1-1; maybe TRBD1 (5 bases). The V gene's germline CDR1 is SGHVS and CDR2 FNYEAQ. This CDR3 spans 14 amino acids. Trimming took off 5 bases at V and 1 base at J, with 11 bases between the two ends. The CDR3 is CASSPEGSNTEAFF. CDR3 in DNA: TGTGCCAGCAGCCCCGAGGGGTCGAACACTGAAGCTTTCTTT.

At least ten counts were recorded for this clonotype. The rearrangement uses TRBV7-6 and TRBJ1-6, with D perhaps matching TRBD1 (5 bases). V was clipped by 3 bases and J by 4 bases, with 16 bases between them. The CDR3 runs to 17 residues. CDR1 and CDR2 from the germline V gene are SGHVS and FNYEAQ. The CDR3 loop reads CASSLAAGAQYNSPLHF. The CDR3, as DNA: TGTGCCAGCAGCTTGGCCGCCGGGGCCCAATATAATTCACCCCTCCACTTT.

V and J are TRBV12-3 or TRBV12-4 and TRBJ2-3; TRBD1 matches 8 bases. V shed 6 bases, J shed 10 bases, and the junction held 12 bases outside the gene matches. This CDR3 region has 14 residues. The DNA of the CDR3 is TGTGCCAGCAGCCACCGGGACAGGCTGTATCCGCAGTATTTT. Amino acid sequence: CASSHRDRLYPQYF.

This clonotype occurred a few times. This CDR3 is CASSLVGPQGRYEQYF. The CDR3 DNA reads TGTGCCAGCAGCTTAGTGGGTCCACAGGGAAGGTACGAGCAGTACTTC. J is TRBJ2-7 and V is TRBV7-9; tentatively, D is TRBD1 (6 bases). The CDR3 sequence is 16 residues long. Germline V gene lookup returns CDR1 SEHNR and CDR2 FQNEAQ (reference sequence). Deletions cut 1 base from V and 4 bases from J, with 17 bases between.

At least ten counts were recorded for this clonotype. J is TRBJ1-2 and V is TRBV3-1, with 7 positions matching TRBD1. CDR3 length: 14 amino acids. Trimming removed 2 bases from V and 7 bases from J; junction bases left unmatched: 7. Germline loops: CDR1 LGHDT, CDR2 YNNKEL (reference sequence). The CDR3 spells CASSQLDRAGGYTF. The CDR3 DNA follows: TGTGCCAGCAGCCAACTCGACAGGGCCGGTGGCTACACCTTC. The variable domain in full, with the rest retrieved from reference TRBV3-1 and TRBJ1-2, is DTAVSQTPKYLVTQMGNDKSIKCEQNLGHDTMYWYKQDSKKFLKIMFSYNNKELIINETVPNRFSPKSPDKAHLNLHINSLELGDSAVYFCASSQLDRAGGYTFGSGTRLTVV.

The sample holds a few counts of this clonotype. This chain connects TRBV4-3 to TRBJ1-1; tentatively, D is TRBD1 (5 bases). Germline V gene data show CDR1 as LGHNA and CDR2 as YSLEER. This CDR3 comprises 14 residues. The V end was cut by 4 bases, the J end by 4 bases, with 13 bases between. CDR3 nucleotides: TGCGCCAGCAGCCGTGAAAGGGGAGGCACTGAAGCTTTCTTT. Translation: CASSRERGGTEAFF.

This clonotype was counted at least ten times. V usage is TRBV2 and J usage is TRBJ2-2; D is possibly TRBD1 (6 bases). The CDR3 sequence is 14 residues long. V lost 8 bases to trimming and J lost 0 bases, with 10 bases between them. Germline values: CDR1 SNHLY, CDR2 FYNNEI. In DNA, the CDR3 is TGTGCCAGCCACAGGGAATCGAACACCGGGGAGCTGTTTTTT. This encodes CASHRESNTGELFF.

This clonotype was observed a few times. The chain recombines TRBV11-2 with TRBJ2-3; 12 nucleotides agree with TRBD2. Germline CDR1 is SGHAT and CDR2 is FQNNGV. The CDR3 spans 16 residues. With 4 bases clipped from V and 1 base from J, the junction kept 3 bases outside the gene matches. CDR3 loop: CASSSRLAGGTDTQYF. The CDR3 DNA sequence: TGTGCCAGCAGCTCCCGACTAGCGGGGGGCACAGATACGCAGTATTTT.

This sequence joins TRBV27 and TRBJ2-7; TRBD1 matches 8 bases. With 5 bases clipped from V and 7 bases from J, the junction kept 10 bases outside the gene matches. Germline V gives CDR1 MNHEY, CDR2 SMNVEV (reference sequence). The CDR3 loop spans 14 amino acids. CDR3 region: CASSPRRTGQEQYF. CDR3 in DNA: TGTGCCAGCAGTCCCCGGAGGACAGGGCAAGAGCAGTACTTC.

This clonotype was found a few times. DNA of the CDR3: TGTGCCAGCAGCCAAGAGGGGACAGGGGGCTACGAGCAGTACTTC. It codes for CASSQEGTGGYEQYF. The chain links TRBV11-2 to TRBJ2-7, with 11 nucleotides matching TRBD1. V gave up 5 bases and J gave up 3 bases; unmatched junction bases: 6. Germline assignment: CDR1 SGHAT and CDR2 FQNNGV. There are 15 residues in the CDR3.

The table lists this clonotype with a few counts. This rearrangement joins TRBV10-1 to TRBJ2-5; no clear D. The V end lost 6 bases, the J end lost 5 bases, and 28 bases lay between the germline ends. CDR3 length: 18 residues. From germline, CDR1 is WNHNN and CDR2 SYGVQD (reference sequence). CDR3 DNA sequence: TGCGCCAGCAGAGTAGCCGGCCTTGGAAGGACGGTTGGGGAGACCCAGTACTTC. This gives the protein CASRVAGLGRTVGETQYF.

This clonotype was counted ten times or more. The rearrangement uses TRBV7-9 and TRBJ2-2; 11 bases line up with TRBD2. V gave up 6 bases and J gave up 2 bases; unmatched junction bases: 5. The CDR3 runs to 16 residues. Germline assignment: CDR1 SEHNR and CDR2 FQNEAQ (reference sequence). The CDR3 DNA reads as TGTGCCAGCAGTATCGGGACTAGCGGTAACACCGGGGAGCTGTTTTTT. As protein: CASSIGTSGNTGELFF.

This clonotype was seen at least ten times. This chain joins TRBV7-9 and TRBJ1-1; TRBD1 might be the D (6 bases). The CDR3 sequence is 15 residues long. Trimming took off 7 bases at V and 7 bases at J, with 22 bases between the two ends. Germline loops: CDR1 SEHNR, CDR2 FQNEAQ (reference sequence). This CDR3 is CASTLGGGPENEAFF. Written as DNA, the CDR3 is TGTGCCAGCACCCTGGGGGGCGGGCCTGAAAATGAAGCTTTCTTT.

This chain links TRBV3-1 with TRBJ1-6; D unclear. V dropped 0 bases and J dropped 10 bases, with 7 bases sitting between them. CDR3 size: 13 residues. CDR1 and CDR2 from the germline V gene are LGHDT and YNNKEL (reference sequence). CDR3 sequence reads: CASSQDLLSPLHF. CDR3 DNA: TGTGCCAGCAGCCAAGATCTTCTCTCACCCCTCCACTTT.

This clonotype was observed at least ten times. This sequence joins TRBV9 and TRBJ1-1; D perhaps matches TRBD1 (6 bases). The germline gives CDR1 SGDLS, CDR2 YYNGEE. V was clipped by 2 bases and J by 0 bases, with 8 bases between them. This CDR3 contains 14 residues. The CDR3 DNA follows: TGTGCCAGCAGCGTGGGACAATTGAACACTGAAGCTTTCTTT. This encodes CASSVGQLNTEAFF.